This T cell receptor beta chain was captured by sequencing in a study of blood T cell repertoires in COVID-19. The table came from immunoSEQ multiplex PCR; TCRdb's copy has only in-frame clones and leaves some out. This sample has some 390,000 clones, with around 91% found just once. There are 14 residues in the CDR3. Germline CDR1 and CDR2: MNHEY and SVGAGI. Trimming took 2 bases from V and 0 from J, leaving 7 bases between them. This sequence originates from a woman aged 40 to 49 with COVID-19, enrolled during active disease. Sequencing used peripheral blood. The rearrangement links TRBV6-5 to TRBJ1-1; D uncertain. The CDR3 DNA sequence: TGTGCCAGCAGTTACACAGCCTTGAACACTGAAGCTTTCTTT. Translating gives CASSYTALNTEAFF.